This note documents a single T cell receptor beta chain sequence. Germline lookup yields CDR1 MNHEY and CDR2 SMNVEV (reference sequence). This CDR3 is 17 amino acids long. Trimming shortened V by 3 bases and J by 0 bases, and 16 bases separated the two germline ends. This sample is drawn from a study of control samples from healthy donors and cancer patients. The data were produced by immunoSEQ multiplex PCR, yet TCRdb's version contains in-frame clones alone and is incomplete. Altogether roughly 83,000 clones are present, around 80% being singletons, with the ten largest covering over 7.5%. Material: blood. The chain is built from TRBV27 and TRBJ2-3, with no clear D. The TCR comes from a woman aged 55 to 70 in good health. The CDR3 DNA sequence: TGTGCCAGCAGTTTTGGTTGGGTTAACCCTAGCACAGATACGCAGTATTTT. It is translated as CASSFGWVNPSTDTQYF.